The clone carrying this T cell receptor (beta chain) was picked up a small number of times. The sample is drawn from a study of blood T cell repertoires in COVID-19. Clones were sequenced by immunoSEQ multiplex PCR, and TCRdb holds only the in-frame ones, with some missing. The sample includes approximately 300,000 clones, about 85% of them seen just once. CDR3 size: 13 residues. Germline values: CDR1 SGHRS, CDR2 YFSETQ. Between the trimmed V and J ends, which lost 6 bases and 1 base, there was a span of 7 bases. The receptor was derived from a woman between 45 and 65 years old with active or convalescent COVID-19. The chain combines TRBV5-1 with TRBJ2-2; a possible D gene is TRBD1 (5 bases). The source material was peripheral blood. The CDR3 sequence: CASIDRNTGELFF. Written as DNA, the CDR3 is TGCGCCAGCATCGACAGGAACACCGGGGAGCTGTTTTTT.